This entry concerns a single TCR beta chain. Trimming shortened V by 2 bases and J by 8 bases, and 10 bases separated the two germline ends. This CDR3 contains 13 residues. Germline CDR1 reads SEHNR; CDR2 reads FQNEAQ (reference sequence). This specimen belongs to a study of long-term antiretroviral therapy in people with HIV. Investigators performed immunoSEQ version v3.0 at survey level. Clones were sequenced by immunoSEQ multiplex PCR, and TCRdb holds only the in-frame ones, with some missing. There are around 38,000 clones in the sample; about 95% occur only once, and 2% to 2.5% lies in the top ten.

The source was unsorted PBMCs, collected roughly 9.4 years after starting antiretroviral therapy. This sequence originates from a man aged 25 to 40 with HIV. The rearrangement joins TRBV7-9 to TRBJ2-1; D may correspond to TRBD1 or TRBD2 (5 bases each). The CDR3 DNA sequence: TGTGCCAGCAGCTTATTCCGGGACGATGAGCAGTTCTTC. This codes for CASSLFRDDEQFF.